This T cell receptor (beta chain) was found in a study of blood T cell repertoires in COVID-19. At the level of the study: Cohort 3 recovery required two negative PCRs, clearance, or symptom resolution. Acute-phase and convalescent COVID-19 samples originated in the United States, Italy and Spain.

Trimming removed 7 bases from V and 1 base from J; junction bases left unmatched: 4. The length of the CDR3 is 14 residues. Germline V gene data show CDR1 as MDHEN and CDR2 as SYDVKM. Here immunoSEQ multiplex PCR was the method, and the copy in TCRdb shows in-frame clones only, minus some. The data contain hundreds of thousands of clones, around 87% of them singletons. The chain carries TRBV28 and TRBJ1-5; TRBD1 aligns across 7 bases. The receptor was derived from a middle-aged man in a cohort exposed to, infected with or recovered from COVID-19 (not recorded which). What was sequenced was PBMCs or T cells enriched from blood (not recorded which). CDR3 amino acids: CASTQTGSNQPQHF. The CDR3 DNA is TGTGCCAGCACCCAGACAGGGAGCAATCAGCCCCAGCATTTT.